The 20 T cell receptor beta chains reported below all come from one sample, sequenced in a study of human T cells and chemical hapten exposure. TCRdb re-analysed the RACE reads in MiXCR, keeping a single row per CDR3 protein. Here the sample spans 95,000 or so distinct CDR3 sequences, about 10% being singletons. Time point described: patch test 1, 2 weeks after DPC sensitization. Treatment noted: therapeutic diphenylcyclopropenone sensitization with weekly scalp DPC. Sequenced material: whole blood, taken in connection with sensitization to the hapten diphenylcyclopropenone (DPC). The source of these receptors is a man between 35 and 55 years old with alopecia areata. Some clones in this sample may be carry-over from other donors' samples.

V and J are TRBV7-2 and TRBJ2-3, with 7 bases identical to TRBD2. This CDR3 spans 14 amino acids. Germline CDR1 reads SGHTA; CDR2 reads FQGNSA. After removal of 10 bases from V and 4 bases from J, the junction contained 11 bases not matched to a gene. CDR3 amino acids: CANQAGFYADTQYF. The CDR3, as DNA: TGTGCCAACCAAGCGGGATTTTATGCAGATACGCAGTATTTT. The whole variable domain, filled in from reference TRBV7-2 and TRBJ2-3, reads GAGVSQSPSNKVTEKGKDVELRCDPISGHTALYWYRQSLGQGLEFLIYFQGNSAPDKSGLPSDRFSAERTGGSVSTLTIQRTQQEDSAVYLCANQAGFYADTQYFGPGTRLTVL.

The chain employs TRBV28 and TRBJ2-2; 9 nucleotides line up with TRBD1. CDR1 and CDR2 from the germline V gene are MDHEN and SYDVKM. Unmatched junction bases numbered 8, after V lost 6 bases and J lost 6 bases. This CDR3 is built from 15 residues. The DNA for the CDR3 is TGTGCCAGCAGGAGTGGCGGGACAGGGTCCGGGGAGCTGTTTTTT. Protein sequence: CASRSGGTGSGELFF. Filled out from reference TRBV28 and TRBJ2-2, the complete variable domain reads DVKVTQSSRYLVKRTGEKVFLECVQDMDHENMFWYRQDPGLGLRLIYFSYDVKMKEKGDIPEGYSVSREKKERFSLILESASTNQTSMYLCASRSGGTGSGELFFGEGSRLTVL.

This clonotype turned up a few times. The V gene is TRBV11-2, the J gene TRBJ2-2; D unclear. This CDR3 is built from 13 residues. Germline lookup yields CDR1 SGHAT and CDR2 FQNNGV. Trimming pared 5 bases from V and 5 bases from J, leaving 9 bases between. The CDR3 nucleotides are TGTGCCAGCAGCCCAATAGGTACCGGGGAGCTGTTTTTT. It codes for CASSPIGTGELFF.

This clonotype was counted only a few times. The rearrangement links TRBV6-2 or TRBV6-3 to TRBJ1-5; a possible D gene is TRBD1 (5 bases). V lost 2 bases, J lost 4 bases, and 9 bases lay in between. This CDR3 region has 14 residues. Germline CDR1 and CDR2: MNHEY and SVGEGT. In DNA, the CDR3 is TGTGCCAGCAGTTACGGGACGGGGAATCAGCCCCAGCATTTT. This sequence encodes CASSYGTGNQPQHF.

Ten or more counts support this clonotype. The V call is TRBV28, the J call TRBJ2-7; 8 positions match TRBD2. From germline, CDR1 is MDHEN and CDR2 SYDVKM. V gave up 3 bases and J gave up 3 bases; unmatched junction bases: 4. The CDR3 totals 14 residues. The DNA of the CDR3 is TGTGCCAGCAGTTTGTCGGGGGGGTACTACGAGCAGTACTTC. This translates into CASSLSGGYYEQYF.

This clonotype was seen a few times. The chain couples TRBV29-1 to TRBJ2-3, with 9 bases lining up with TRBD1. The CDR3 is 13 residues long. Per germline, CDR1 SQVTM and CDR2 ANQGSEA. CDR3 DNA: TGCAGTGACTCCGGGACAGGGAAAGATACGCAGTATTTT. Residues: CSDSGTGKDTQYF.

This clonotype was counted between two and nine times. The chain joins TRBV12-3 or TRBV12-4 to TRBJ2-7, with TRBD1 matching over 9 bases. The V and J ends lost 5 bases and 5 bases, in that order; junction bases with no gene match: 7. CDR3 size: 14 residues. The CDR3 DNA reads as TGTGCCAGCAGTCCCCGGGACAGGGAAGACGAGCAGTACTTC. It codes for CASSPRDREDEQYF.

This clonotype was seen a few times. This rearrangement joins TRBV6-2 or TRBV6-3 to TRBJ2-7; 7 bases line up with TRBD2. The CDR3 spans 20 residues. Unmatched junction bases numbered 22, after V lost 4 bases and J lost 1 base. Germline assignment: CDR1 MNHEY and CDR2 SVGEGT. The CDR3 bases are TGTGCCAGCAGTTCATCCACCTACAGGACAAGTAGCGGGTCATCCTACGAGCAGTACTTC. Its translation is CASSSSTYRTSSGSSYEQYF.

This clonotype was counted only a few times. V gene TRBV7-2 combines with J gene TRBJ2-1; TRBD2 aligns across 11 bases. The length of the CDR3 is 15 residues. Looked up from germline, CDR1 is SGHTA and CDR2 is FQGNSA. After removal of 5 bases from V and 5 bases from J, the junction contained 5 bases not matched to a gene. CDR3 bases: TGTGCCAGCAGCCGTCCGGGACTAGCGGACAATGAGCAGTTCTTC. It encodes CASSRPGLADNEQFF.

CDR3 amino acids: CASSPHRDADTQYF. CDR3 nucleotides: TGTGCCAGCAGCCCTCACAGGGATGCAGATACGCAGTATTTT. The chain has TRBV7-8 and TRBJ2-3; possibly TRBD1 for D (6 bases). V lost 5 bases, J lost 4 bases, and 13 bases lay in between. This CDR3 spans 14 amino acids. Germline assignment: CDR1 SGHVS and CDR2 FQNEAQ.

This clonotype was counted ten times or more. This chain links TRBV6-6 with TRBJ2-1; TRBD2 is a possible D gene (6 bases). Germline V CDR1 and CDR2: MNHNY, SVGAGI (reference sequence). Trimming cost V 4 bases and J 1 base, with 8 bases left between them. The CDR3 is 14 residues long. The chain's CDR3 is CASSSRGSYNEQFF. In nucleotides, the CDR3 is TGTGCCAGCAGTTCCCGGGGGTCCTACAATGAGCAGTTCTTC.

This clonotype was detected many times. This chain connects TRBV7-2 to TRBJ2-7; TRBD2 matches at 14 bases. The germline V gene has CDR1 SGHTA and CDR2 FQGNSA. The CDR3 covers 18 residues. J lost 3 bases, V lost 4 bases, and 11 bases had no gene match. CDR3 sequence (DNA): TGTGCCAGCAGCTACGCGCGACTAGCGGGAGGGCCTGACTACGAGCAGTACTTC. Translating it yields CASSYARLAGGPDYEQYF.

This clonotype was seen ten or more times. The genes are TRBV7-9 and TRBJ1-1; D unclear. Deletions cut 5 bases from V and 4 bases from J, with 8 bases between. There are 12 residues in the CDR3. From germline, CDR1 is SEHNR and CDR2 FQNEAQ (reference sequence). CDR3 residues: CASSRAGTEAFF. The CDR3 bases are TGTGCCAGCAGCCGAGCGGGCACTGAAGCTTTCTTT.

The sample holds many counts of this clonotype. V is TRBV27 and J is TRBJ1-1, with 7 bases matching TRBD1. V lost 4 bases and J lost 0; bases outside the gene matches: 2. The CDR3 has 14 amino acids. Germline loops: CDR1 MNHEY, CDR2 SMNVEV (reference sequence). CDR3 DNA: TGTGCCAGCAGTTCGACAGGGCTGAACACTGAAGCTTTCTTT. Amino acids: CASSSTGLNTEAFF.

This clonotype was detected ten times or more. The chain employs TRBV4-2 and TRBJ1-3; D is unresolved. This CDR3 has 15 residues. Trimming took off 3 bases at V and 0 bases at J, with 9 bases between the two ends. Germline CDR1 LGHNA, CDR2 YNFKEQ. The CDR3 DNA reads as TGTGCCAGCAGCCAGCAACGGAACTCTGGAAACACCATATATTTT. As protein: CASSQQRNSGNTIYF.

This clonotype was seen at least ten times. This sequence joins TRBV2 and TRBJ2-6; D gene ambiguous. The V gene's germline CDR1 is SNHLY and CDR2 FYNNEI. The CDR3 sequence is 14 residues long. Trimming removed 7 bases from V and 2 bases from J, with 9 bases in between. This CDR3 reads CASNVRTGANVLTF. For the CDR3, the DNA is TGTGCCAGCAACGTGAGAACTGGGGCCAACGTCCTGACTTTC.

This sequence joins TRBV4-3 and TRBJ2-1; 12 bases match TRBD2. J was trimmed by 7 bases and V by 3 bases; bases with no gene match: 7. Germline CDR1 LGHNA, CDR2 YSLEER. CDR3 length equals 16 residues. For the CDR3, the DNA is TGCGCCAGCAGCCAGACTTCCGGGACTAGCGGGAATGAGCAGTTCTTC. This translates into CASSQTSGTSGNEQFF.

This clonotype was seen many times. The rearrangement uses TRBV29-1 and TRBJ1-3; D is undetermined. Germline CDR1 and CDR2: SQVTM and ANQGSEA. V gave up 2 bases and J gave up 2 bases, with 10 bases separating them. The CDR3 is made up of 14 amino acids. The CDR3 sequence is CSVESGLTGNTIYF. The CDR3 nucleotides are TGCAGCGTTGAATCGGGTCTCACTGGAAACACCATATATTTT.

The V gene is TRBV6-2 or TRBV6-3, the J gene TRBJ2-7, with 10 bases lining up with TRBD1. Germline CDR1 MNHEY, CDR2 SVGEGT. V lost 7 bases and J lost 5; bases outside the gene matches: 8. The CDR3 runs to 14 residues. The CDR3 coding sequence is TGTGCCAGCACCACAGACAGGGGGCACAACGAGCAGTACTTC. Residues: CASTTDRGHNEQYF.

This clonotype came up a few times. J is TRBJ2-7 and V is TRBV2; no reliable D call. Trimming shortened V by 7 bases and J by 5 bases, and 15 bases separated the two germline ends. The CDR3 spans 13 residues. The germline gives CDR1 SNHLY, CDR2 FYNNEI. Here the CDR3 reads CASKGPVVDEQYV. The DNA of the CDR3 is TGTGCCAGCAAGGGCCCGGTTGTGGACGAGCAGTACGTC.